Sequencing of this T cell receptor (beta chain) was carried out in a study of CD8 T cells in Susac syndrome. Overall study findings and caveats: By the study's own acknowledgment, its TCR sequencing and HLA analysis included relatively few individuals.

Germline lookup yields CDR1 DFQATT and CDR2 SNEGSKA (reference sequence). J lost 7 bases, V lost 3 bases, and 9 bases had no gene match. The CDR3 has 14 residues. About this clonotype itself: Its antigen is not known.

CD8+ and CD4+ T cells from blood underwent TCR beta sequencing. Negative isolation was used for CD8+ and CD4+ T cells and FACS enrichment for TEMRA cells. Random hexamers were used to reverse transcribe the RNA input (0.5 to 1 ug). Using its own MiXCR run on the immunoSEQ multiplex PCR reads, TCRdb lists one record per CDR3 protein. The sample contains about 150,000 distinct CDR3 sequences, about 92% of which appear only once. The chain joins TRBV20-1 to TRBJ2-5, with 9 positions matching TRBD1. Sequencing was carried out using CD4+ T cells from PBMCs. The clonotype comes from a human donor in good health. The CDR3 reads CSARVLQGAVTQYF. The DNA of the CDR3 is TGCAGTGCTAGGGTACTACAGGGGGCGGTGACCCAGTACTTC.